Below, 20 T cell receptor beta chains from the same sample are listed, as sequenced in a study of lymphopenia after photon versus proton radiotherapy. The protocol was immunoSEQ multiplex PCR, while the TCRdb copy is restricted to in-frame clones and leaves out a portion. The sample has over 50,000 clones; 75% to 90% are singletons. The material was peripheral blood, obtained from a patient treated with photon-based radiotherapy. Receptors were obtained from a man aged 35-49 years with gastric cancer.

The genes are TRBV7-9 and TRBJ2-6; maybe TRBD2 (5 bases). V was cut by 0 bases and J by 0 bases, with 9 bases left in between. The germline CDR1 and CDR2 sequences are SEHNR and FQNEAQ (reference sequence). There are 17 residues in the CDR3. The CDR3 bases are TGTGCCAGCAGCTTAGCGCAGGCGGGCTCTGGGGCCAACGTCCTGACTTTC. It is translated as CASSLAQAGSGANVLTF. The complete variable domain, with remaining parts taken from reference TRBV7-9 and TRBJ2-6, reads DTGVSQNPRHKITKRGQNVTFRCDPISEHNRLYWYRQTLGQGPEFLTYFQNEAQLEKSRLLSDRFSAERPKGSFSTLEIQRTEQGDSAMYLCASSLAQAGSGANVLTFGAGSRLTVL.

The gene calls are TRBV9 and TRBJ1-1; 7 bases fit TRBD1. The V segment lost 3 bases and the J segment 6 bases; nucleotides outside the gene matches: 11. CDR3 length: 15 residues. Germline V gene sequence: CDR1 SGDLS, CDR2 YYNGEE. The DNA of the CDR3 is TGTGCCAGCAGCGAACAGGGGACCGAAGGGGCTGAAGCTTTCTTT. It specifies CASSEQGTEGAEAFF.

The chain is built from TRBV5-1 and TRBJ2-1; D call uncertain. The CDR3 is made up of 12 amino acids. Trimming stripped 1 base from V and 6 bases from J, with 5 bases between. CDR1 is SGHRS and CDR2 is YFSETQ in the germline V gene. CDR3 nucleotide sequence: TGCGCCAGCAGCTTGATCGGCAATGAGCAGTTCTTC. Protein sequence: CASSLIGNEQFF.

The V gene is TRBV5-5, the J gene TRBJ2-6, with D uncertain. V lost 2 bases, J lost 0 bases, and 18 bases lay in between. The CDR3 runs 19 residues. Germline V gene sequence: CDR1 SGHKS, CDR2 YYEKEE (reference sequence). DNA of the CDR3: TGTGCCAGCAGCTTTGCTGTAGTGGGCCCTGTCTCTGGGGCCAACGTCCTGACTTTC. It is translated as CASSFAVVGPVSGANVLTF.

CDR3 sequence (DNA): TGTGCCAGCAGCGTGGCCGGGGTTGGAGGCACTGAAGCTTTCTTT. Translated: CASSVAGVGGTEAFF. The chain has TRBV5-4 and TRBJ1-1; D ambiguous. Germline values: CDR1 SGHNT, CDR2 YYREEE (reference sequence). Trimming cost V 4 bases and J 4 bases, with 17 bases left between them. CDR3 size: 15 residues.

The chain couples TRBV5-1 to TRBJ2-3; 10 nucleotides match TRBD2. V gave up 3 bases and J gave up 6 bases; unmatched junction bases: 7. CDR1 SGHRS and CDR2 YFSETQ come from the germline V gene. CDR3 length equals 15 residues. CDR3 in DNA: TGCGCCAGCAGCTCTAGCGGGGGCAGTGGGGATACGCAGTATTTT. Its protein product is CASSSSGGSGDTQYF.

V is TRBV6-5 and J is TRBJ1-2; D gene uncertain. The CDR3 is made up of 15 amino acids. V shed 11 bases and J shed 9 bases, with 28 bases lying between them. From germline, CDR1 is MNHEY and CDR2 SVGAGI. CDR3 DNA sequence: TGTGCCGCACAGAGCCAATTCAAGAAAATAGACAGCTACACCTTC. It codes for CAAQSQFKKIDSYTF.

The chain combines TRBV29-1 with TRBJ1-2; 12 nucleotides match TRBD1. The V and J ends lost 6 bases and 4 bases, in that order; junction bases with no gene match: 6. Germline V gene lookup returns CDR1 SQVTM and CDR2 ANQGSEA. The CDR3 spans 14 residues. DNA of the CDR3: TGCAGCGTCGCTCCGGGACAGGGGGCCTATGGCTACACCTTC. Residues: CSVAPGQGAYGYTF.

This clone was found once. J is TRBJ2-5 and V is TRBV11-2; 7 bases are a match to TRBD1. There are 12 residues in the CDR3. V lost 4 bases and J lost 12; bases outside the gene matches: 8. Germline-derived CDR1 and CDR2 are SGHAT and FQNNGV. CDR3 loop: CASSSAGGREYF. The CDR3 coding sequence is TGTGCCAGCAGCTCGGCAGGGGGACGGGAGTACTTC.

V gene TRBV9 combines with J gene TRBJ1-2; perhaps TRBD1 as D (5 bases). Germline CDR1 is SGDLS and CDR2 is YYNGEE. The length of the CDR3 is 12 residues. V lost 5 bases and J lost 8, with 13 bases in between. CDR3 DNA sequence: TGTGCCAGCAGAGCTGAAGGGACCGGCTACACCTTC. It yields the protein CASRAEGTGYTF.

The CDR3 loop is CASSLGRGYTF. The CDR3 coding sequence is TGTGCCAGCAGCTTAGGCCGTGGCTACACCTTC. This chain connects TRBV7-9 to TRBJ1-2; D gene ambiguous. The CDR3 contains 11 residues. Trimming left V 1 base short and J 7 bases short, with 4 bases between. Germline V gene sequence: CDR1 SEHNR, CDR2 FQNEAQ (reference sequence).

The chain is built from TRBV2 and TRBJ2-2; D not certain. CDR3 length equals 11 residues. V dropped 3 bases and J dropped 7 bases, with 3 bases sitting between them. The germline V gene has CDR1 SNHLY and CDR2 FYNNEI. This chain's CDR3 is CASSDYGELFF. The CDR3 DNA sequence: TGTGCCAGCAGTGATTACGGGGAGCTGTTTTTT.

The chain has TRBV18 and TRBJ2-1, with TRBD1 identical over 9 bases. Germline trimming cut 5 bases from V and 3 bases from J; bases unmatched to any gene: 2. Germline values: CDR1 KGHSH, CDR2 LQKENI. This CDR3 spans 14 amino acids. This CDR3 reads CASSGDRDYNEQFF. In DNA, the CDR3 is TGTGCCAGCTCAGGGGACAGGGACTACAATGAGCAGTTCTTC.

The chain links TRBV6-5 to TRBJ2-2, with D tentatively TRBD1 (5 bases). The CDR3 is 16 residues long. Germline V gene data show CDR1 as MNHEY and CDR2 as SVGAGI. V was clipped by 4 bases and J by 2 bases, with 14 bases between them. Here the CDR3 reads CASSSQGRGNTGELFF. CDR3 in DNA: TGTGCCAGCAGTTCCCAGGGTAGGGGAAACACCGGGGAGCTGTTTTTT.

In its sample, this clone was seen a few times. J is TRBJ1-6 and V is TRBV25-1, with 9 bases that match TRBD1. V shed 10 bases, J shed 10 bases, and the junction held 8 bases outside the gene matches. In germline, CDR1 is MGHDK, CDR2 SYGVNS. CDR3 length: 13 residues. The CDR3 DNA sequence: TGTGCCACCCAACAGGGGGCCCGCTCACCCCTCCACTTT. Residues: CATQQGARSPLHF.

The V and J genes are TRBV7-6 and TRBJ1-1; weak D call: TRBD1 (6 bases). The CDR3 consists of 16 residues. Deletions cut 1 base from V and 0 bases from J, with 12 bases between. Germline V lookup: CDR1 SGHVS, CDR2 FNYEAQ. CDR3 DNA: TGTGCCAGCAGCTTAGGGGCTGGACAGATGAACACTGAAGCTTTCTTT. It translates to CASSLGAGQMNTEAFF.

The chain joins TRBV5-6 to TRBJ1-2; tentative D call: TRBD1 (6 bases). This CDR3 comprises 14 residues. Trimming pared 3 bases from V and 3 bases from J, leaving 12 bases between. Germline V gene data show CDR1 as SGHDT and CDR2 as YYEEEE. The CDR3 coding sequence is TGTGCCAGCAGCTACCCGGGACAAGACTATGGCTACACCTTC. Translation gives CASSYPGQDYGYTF.

This chain connects TRBV30 to TRBJ2-2, with 13 bases that match TRBD2. Germline V gene data show CDR1 as GTSNPN and CDR2 as SVGIG (reference sequence). Losses at the gene ends were 7 bases for V and 7 bases for J; bases not matched to a gene: 9. The CDR3 spans 15 residues. This chain's CDR3 is CAYSGTSGAGGELFF. The CDR3 coding sequence is TGTGCCTACTCCGGGACTAGCGGGGCCGGCGGGGAGCTGTTTTTT.

The chain combines TRBV19 with TRBJ1-1; D remains unclear. CDR1 LNHDA and CDR2 SQIVND come from the germline V gene (reference sequence). The V and J ends lost 7 bases and 3 bases respectively, with 15 bases between them. The CDR3 is 14 amino acids. Here the CDR3 reads CASTTLLRHTEAFF. CDR3 nucleotide sequence: TGTGCCAGTACCACCCTACTTCGGCACACTGAAGCTTTCTTT.

The chain has TRBV19 and TRBJ1-5; D might be TRBD1 (6 bases). Germline CDR1 reads LNHDA; CDR2 reads SQIVND (reference sequence). V shed 3 bases and J shed 6 bases, with 12 bases lying between them. The CDR3 contains 14 residues. The CDR3 here is CASSIGGRGQPQHF. The CDR3 coding sequence is TGTGCCAGTAGTATTGGGGGCAGGGGTCAGCCCCAGCATTTT. Filled out from reference TRBV19 and TRBJ1-5, the complete variable domain reads DGGITQSPKYLFRKEGQNVTLSCEQNLNHDAMYWYRQDPGQGLRLIYYSQIVNDFQKGDIAEGYSVSREKKESFPLTVTSAQKNPTAFYLCASSIGGRGQPQHFGDGTRLSIL.